The source of this TCR beta chain is a study of blood T cell repertoires in COVID-19. Study summary: Researchers got acute and convalescent COVID-19 samples from the United States, Italy and Spain. Sample material is recorded as cDNA or gDNA derived from T cells, B-cell-depleted T cells, or PBMCs.

As originally analysed: By means of reference gene primer amplification, nucleated cell counts were estimated. Measured with immunoSEQ multiplex PCR; TCRdb has only the in-frame clones, and not every one. D and trimming come from the DNA, and the V and J calls and clone size come from that table. The profile shows tens of thousands of clones, 90% of them singletons. V lost 4 bases to trimming and J lost 6 bases; unmatched junction nucleotides: 11. Looked up from germline, CDR1 is SGDLS and CDR2 is YYNGEE. This CDR3 region has 15 residues. This clonotype was obtained from a man aged 55-75 years with active or convalescent COVID-19. This sequence joins TRBV9 and TRBJ2-7, with 9 nucleotides matching TRBD2. Sequenced: peripheral blood. The CDR3 spells CASSLLPGLASEQYF. The DNA of the CDR3 is TGTGCCAGCAGCCTCTTACCGGGACTAGCATCCGAGCAGTACTTC. Supplemented by reference TRBV9 and TRBJ2-7, the full variable domain reads DSGVTQTPKHLITATGQRVTLRCSPRSGDLSVYWYQQSLDQGLQFLIQYYNGEERAKGNILERFSAQQFPDLHSELNLSSLELGDSALYFCASSLLPGLASEQYFGPGTRLTVT.